This TCR beta chain was found in a study of technical replicates of blood from several donors. TCRdb's table, derived via immunoSEQ multiplex PCR, lists solely in-frame clones and lacks some. Of 45,000 to 65,000 clones listed, 90% to 95% are singletons. This TCR came from a human donor in good health. Sequences were obtained from T cells isolated from PBMCs.

The CDR3 loop is CASRGQGETQYF. The CDR3 region has the DNA TGCGCCAGTAGGGGACAGGGAGAGACCCAGTACTTC. The rearrangement uses TRBV5-1 and TRBJ2-5, with 9 bases fitting TRBD1. The CDR3 is 12 amino acids. V gave up 8 bases and J gave up 4 bases; unmatched junction bases: 3. In germline, CDR1 is SGHRS, CDR2 YFSETQ.